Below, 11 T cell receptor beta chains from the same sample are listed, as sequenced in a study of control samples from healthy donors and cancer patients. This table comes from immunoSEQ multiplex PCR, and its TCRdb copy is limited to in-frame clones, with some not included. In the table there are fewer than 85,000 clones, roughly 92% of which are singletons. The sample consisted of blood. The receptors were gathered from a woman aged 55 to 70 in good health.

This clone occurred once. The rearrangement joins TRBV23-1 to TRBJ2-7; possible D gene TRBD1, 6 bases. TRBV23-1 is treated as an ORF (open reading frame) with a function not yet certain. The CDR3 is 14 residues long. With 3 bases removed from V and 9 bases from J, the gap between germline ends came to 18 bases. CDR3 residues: CASSQPRRTVWQYF. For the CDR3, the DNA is TGCGCCAGCAGTCAGCCCCGTCGGACAGTGTGGCAGTACTTC.

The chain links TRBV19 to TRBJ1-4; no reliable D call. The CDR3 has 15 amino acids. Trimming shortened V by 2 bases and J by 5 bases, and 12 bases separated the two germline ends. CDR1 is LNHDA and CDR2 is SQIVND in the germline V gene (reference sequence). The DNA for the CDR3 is TGTGCCAGTAGTATAACGGCAGGACCGAATGAAAAACTGTTTTTT. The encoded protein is CASSITAGPNEKLFF. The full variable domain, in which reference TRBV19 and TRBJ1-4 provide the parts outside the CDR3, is DGGITQSPKYLFRKEGQNVTLSCEQNLNHDAMYWYRQDPGQGLRLIYYSQIVNDFQKGDIAEGYSVSREKKESFPLTVTSAQKNPTAFYLCASSITAGPNEKLFFGSGTQLSVL.

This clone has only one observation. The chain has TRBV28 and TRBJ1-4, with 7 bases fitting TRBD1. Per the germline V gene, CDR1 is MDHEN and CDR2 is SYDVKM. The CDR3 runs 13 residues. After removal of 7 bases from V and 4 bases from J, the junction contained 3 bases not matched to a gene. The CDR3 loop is CASTQGDNEKLFF. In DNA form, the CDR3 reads TGTGCCAGCACCCAGGGGGATAATGAAAAACTGTTTTTT.

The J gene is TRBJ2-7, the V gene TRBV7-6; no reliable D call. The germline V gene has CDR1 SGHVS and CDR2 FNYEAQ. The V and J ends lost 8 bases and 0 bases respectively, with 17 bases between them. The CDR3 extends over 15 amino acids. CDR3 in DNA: TGTGCCAGCTCCTTGACTGAACTGAGCTCCTACGAGCAGTACTTC. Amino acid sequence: CASSLTELSSYEQYF.

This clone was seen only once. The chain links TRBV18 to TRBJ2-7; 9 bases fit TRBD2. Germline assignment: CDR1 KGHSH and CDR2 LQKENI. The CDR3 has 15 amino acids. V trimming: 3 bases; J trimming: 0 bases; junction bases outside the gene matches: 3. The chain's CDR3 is CASSPLAGYSYEQYF. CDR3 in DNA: TGTGCCAGCTCACCTCTAGCGGGATACTCCTACGAGCAGTACTTC.

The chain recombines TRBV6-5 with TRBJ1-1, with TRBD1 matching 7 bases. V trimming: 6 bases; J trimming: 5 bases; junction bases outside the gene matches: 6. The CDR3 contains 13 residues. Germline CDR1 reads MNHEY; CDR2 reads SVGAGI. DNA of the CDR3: TGTGCCAGCAGCCAATTACAGGGGACTGAAGCTTTCTTT. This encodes CASSQLQGTEAFF.

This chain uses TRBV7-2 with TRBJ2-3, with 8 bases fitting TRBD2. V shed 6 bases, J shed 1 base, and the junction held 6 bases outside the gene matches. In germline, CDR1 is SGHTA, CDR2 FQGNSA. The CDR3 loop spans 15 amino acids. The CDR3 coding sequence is TGTGCCAGCAGTAGGGGTAGCGGGGGCACAGATACGCAGTATTTT. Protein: CASSRGSGGTDTQYF.

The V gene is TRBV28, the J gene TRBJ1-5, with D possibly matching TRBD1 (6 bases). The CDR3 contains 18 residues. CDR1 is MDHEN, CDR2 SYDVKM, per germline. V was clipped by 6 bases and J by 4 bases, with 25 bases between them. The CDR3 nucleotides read TGTGCCAGCAGACCCCCGGGGGGGGCCAGTCGCCCGAATCAGCCCCAGCATTTT. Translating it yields CASRPPGGASRPNQPQHF.

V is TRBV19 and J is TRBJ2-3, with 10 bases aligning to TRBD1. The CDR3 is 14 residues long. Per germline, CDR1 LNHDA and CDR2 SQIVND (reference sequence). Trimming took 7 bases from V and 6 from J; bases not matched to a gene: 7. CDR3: CASTRTGGTDTQYF. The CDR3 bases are TGTGCCAGTACCAGGACAGGGGGTACGGATACGCAGTATTTT.

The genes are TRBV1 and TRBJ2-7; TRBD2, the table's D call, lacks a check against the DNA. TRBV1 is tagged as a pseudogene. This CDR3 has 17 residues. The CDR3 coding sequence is TGCACCAGCAGCTACTCTAGAAGACTAGCGGGATATTCCGAGCAGTACTTC. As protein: CTSSYSRRLAGYSEQYF.

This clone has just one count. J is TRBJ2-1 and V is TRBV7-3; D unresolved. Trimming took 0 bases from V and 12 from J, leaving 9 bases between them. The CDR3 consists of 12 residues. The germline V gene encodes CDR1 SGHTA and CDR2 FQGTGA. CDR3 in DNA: TGTGCCAGCAGCTTAACGGGAAGGCTGCAGTTCTTC. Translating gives CASSLTGRLQFF. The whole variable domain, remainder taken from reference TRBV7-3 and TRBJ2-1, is GAGVSQTPSNKVTEKGKYVELRCDPISGHTALYWYRQSLGQGPEFLIYFQGTGAADDSGLPNDRFFAVRPEGSVSTLKIQRTERGDSAVYLCASSLTGRLQFFGPGTRLTVL.